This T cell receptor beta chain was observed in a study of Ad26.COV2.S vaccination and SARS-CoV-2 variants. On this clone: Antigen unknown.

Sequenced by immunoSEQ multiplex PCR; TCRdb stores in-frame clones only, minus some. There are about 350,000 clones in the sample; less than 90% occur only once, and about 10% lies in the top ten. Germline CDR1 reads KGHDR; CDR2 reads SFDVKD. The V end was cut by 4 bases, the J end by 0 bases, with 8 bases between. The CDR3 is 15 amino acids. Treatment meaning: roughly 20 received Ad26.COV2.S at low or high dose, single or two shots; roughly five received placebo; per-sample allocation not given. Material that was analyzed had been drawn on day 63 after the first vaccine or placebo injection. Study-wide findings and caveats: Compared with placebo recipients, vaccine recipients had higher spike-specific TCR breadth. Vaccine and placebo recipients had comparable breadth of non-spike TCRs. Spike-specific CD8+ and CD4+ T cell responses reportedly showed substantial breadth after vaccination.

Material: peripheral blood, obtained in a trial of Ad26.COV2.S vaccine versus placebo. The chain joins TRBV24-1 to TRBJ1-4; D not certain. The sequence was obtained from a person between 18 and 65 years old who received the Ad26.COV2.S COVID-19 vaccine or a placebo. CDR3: CATSDHTSTNEKLFF. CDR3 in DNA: TGTGCCACCAGTGACCACACCTCAACTAATGAAAAACTGTTTTTT.